Each of the 29 T cell receptor beta chains below was sequenced from the same sample in a study of tissue T cells after allogeneic stem cell transplantation. Steroid-refractory graft-versus-host disease after allogeneic hematopoietic cell transplant qualified adults for prospective research-autopsy enrollment. TCRdb keeps only in-frame clones here, not all; method: immunoSEQ multiplex PCR. The sample shows some 2,500 clones, around 67% of them seen only once. The sample in question was colon tissue, obtained at autopsy. All receptors derive from a male patient at least 60 years old with steroid-refractory graft-versus-host disease after an allogeneic stem cell transplant. The graft donor may be the source of some T cells.

The rearrangement links TRBV27 to TRBJ1-5, with TRBD1 matching 9 bases. V was pared by 3 bases and J by 7 bases, with 4 bases of the junction left unmatched. CDR1 is MNHEY and CDR2 is SMNVEV in the germline V gene (reference sequence). The CDR3 covers 14 residues. CDR3 coding DNA: TGTGCCAGCAGTTTGGGACAGGGAAGCCAGCCCCAGCATTTT. It yields the protein CASSLGQGSQPQHF.

The J gene is TRBJ2-7, the V gene TRBV2; TRBD2 might be the D (6 bases). This CDR3 region has 14 residues. Germline CDR1 SNHLY, CDR2 FYNNEI. V dropped 6 bases and J dropped 0 bases, with 12 bases sitting between them. CDR3 DNA: TGTGCCAGCAGGGGGACTGAAAGCTCCTACGAGCAGTACTTC. Amino acids: CASRGTESSYEQYF.

The rearrangement joins TRBV19 to TRBJ2-3, with 9 bases that match TRBD2. The CDR3 has 15 residues. The germline V gene has CDR1 LNHDA and CDR2 SQIVND (reference sequence). The ends lost 4 bases at V and 0 bases at J; junction bases unmatched: 2. This CDR3 reads CASSTTSGSTDTQYF. The CDR3 DNA is TGTGCCAGTAGTACTACTAGCGGGAGCACAGATACGCAGTATTTT.

Only a few counts were recorded for this clone. This chain links TRBV6-5 with TRBJ1-1, with 9 bases matching TRBD1. The germline V gene encodes CDR1 MNHEY and CDR2 SVGAGI. V trimming: 3 bases; J trimming: 1 base; junction bases outside the gene matches: 3. CDR3 length: 15 amino acids. The DNA for the CDR3 is TGTGCCAGCAGTTATGACAGGGGGGGGAACACTGAAGCTTTCTTT. Translation gives CASSYDRGGNTEAFF.

The chain employs TRBV19 and TRBJ1-1; D possibly corresponds to TRBD1 (5 bases). This CDR3 has 13 amino acids. The V gene's germline CDR1 is LNHDA and CDR2 SQIVND (reference sequence). V was cut by 5 bases and J by 5 bases, with 12 bases left in between. The CDR3 nucleotides are TGTGCCAGTAGTGAGACAGTCTTAACTGAAGCTTTCTTT. The encoded protein is CASSETVLTEAFF.

This clone was found a few times. The rearrangement joins TRBV28 to TRBJ1-1; no clear D. Germline-derived CDR1 and CDR2 are MDHEN and SYDVKM. Trimming removed 1 base at V and 4 bases at J, with 1 base between. The length of the CDR3 is 11 residues. The CDR3 reads CASSLSTEAFF. Here the CDR3 DNA reads TGTGCCAGCAGTTTATCCACTGAAGCTTTCTTT. Variable domain in full (rest from reference TRBV28 and TRBJ1-1): DVKVTQSSRYLVKRTGEKVFLECVQDMDHENMFWYRQDPGLGLRLIYFSYDVKMKEKGDIPEGYSVSREKKERFSLILESASTNQTSMYLCASSLSTEAFFGQGTRLTVV.

J is TRBJ1-1 and V is TRBV28, with D unresolved. Germline values: CDR1 MDHEN, CDR2 SYDVKM. Between the trimmed V and J ends, which lost 2 bases and 0 bases, there was a span of 16 bases. The CDR3 spans 17 residues. The CDR3 is CASSLIGDRYMNTEAFF. The DNA for the CDR3 is TGTGCCAGCAGTTTAATCGGAGATCGCTACATGAACACTGAAGCTTTCTTT.

This clone has a single count. V is TRBV18 and J is TRBJ2-7; D uncertain. Germline V CDR1 and CDR2: KGHSH, LQKENI. The CDR3 spans 14 residues. V shed 5 bases and J shed 1 base, with 12 bases lying between them. CDR3 sequence: CASSGRQNSYEQYF. The DNA for the CDR3 is TGTGCCAGCTCAGGCAGGCAAAATTCCTACGAGCAGTACTTC.

The chain combines TRBV28 with TRBJ2-3; D not certain. The V gene lost 8 bases and the J gene lost 2 bases, with 8 bases spanning the gap. The CDR3 is made up of 12 amino acids. From germline, CDR1 is MDHEN and CDR2 SYDVKM. CDR3 sequence: CASWQNTDTQYF. DNA of the CDR3: TGTGCCAGCTGGCAGAACACAGATACGCAGTATTTT.

V and J are TRBV10-3 and TRBJ2-7; 10 nucleotides match TRBD2. The V gene's germline CDR1 is ENHRY and CDR2 SYGVKD. V was pared by 10 bases and J by 2 bases, with 2 bases of the junction left unmatched. The CDR3 contains 12 residues. CDR3 region: CATSGGAYEQYF. CDR3 DNA sequence: TGTGCCACCAGCGGGGGGGCCTACGAGCAGTACTTC.

This clone was recorded a few times. The chain links TRBV7-9 to TRBJ2-7; D ambiguous. CDR3 size: 14 residues. Trimming took 3 bases from V and 2 from J, leaving 11 bases between them. CDR1 is SEHNR, CDR2 FQNEAQ, per germline (reference sequence). CDR3 nucleotides: TGTGCCAGCAGCTTCCGGTCTAACACCTACGAGCAGTACTTC. It codes for CASSFRSNTYEQYF.

The chain uses TRBV5-1 and TRBJ1-6; D is ambiguous. Germline CDR1 SGHRS, CDR2 YFSETQ. This CDR3 has 17 residues. Trimming left V 2 bases short and J 3 bases short, with 15 bases between. CDR3 nucleotides: TGCGCCAGCAGCTTAGGGCTGGATGTTGACTATAATTCACCCCTCCACTTT. It specifies CASSLGLDVDYNSPLHF.

This clone was counted between two and nine times. The V call is TRBV28, the J call TRBJ2-5; 7 bases map to TRBD2. CDR3 length equals 14 residues. Germline CDR1 reads MDHEN; CDR2 reads SYDVKM. V lost 5 bases, J lost 5 bases, and 8 bases stayed unmatched. CDR3 DNA: TGTGCCAGCAGTCCCAGAGTGCGGGGGGAGACCCAGTACTTC. Protein: CASSPRVRGETQYF.

The V call is TRBV2, the J call TRBJ1-5, with TRBD1 as a possible D gene (6 bases). This CDR3 is 14 amino acids long. Germline V gives CDR1 SNHLY, CDR2 FYNNEI. Trimming cost V 7 bases and J 7 bases, with 17 bases left between them. The CDR3 region is CASTRGGAGQPQHF. The DNA for the CDR3 is TGTGCCAGCACCCGGGGGGGGGCTGGGCAGCCCCAGCATTTT.

The J gene is TRBJ2-2, the V gene TRBV6-5, with D perhaps TRBD1 (6 bases). CDR3 length: 14 amino acids. V dropped 6 bases and J dropped 2 bases, with 10 bases sitting between them. Germline V gene data show CDR1 as MNHEY and CDR2 as SVGAGI. CDR3 nucleotide sequence: TGTGCCAGCAGCCCGGGACATAACACCGGGGAGCTGTTTTTT. Its protein is CASSPGHNTGELFF.

The rearrangement joins TRBV6-5 to TRBJ1-1, with 8 bases aligning to TRBD1. V was clipped by 2 bases and J by 7 bases; unmatched bases: 3. The CDR3 is 13 residues long. CDR1 is MNHEY and CDR2 is SVGAGI in the germline V gene. The CDR3 coding sequence is TGTGCCAGCAGTTACCAGGGGGCGGGTGAAGCTTTCTTT. Its protein product is CASSYQGAGEAFF.

The chain carries TRBV7-2 and TRBJ2-7; 11 nucleotides align to TRBD1. The trim removed 1 base at V and 3 bases at J, leaving 5 bases unmatched. This CDR3 comprises 16 residues. CDR1 and CDR2 (germline): SGHTA, FQGNSA. The CDR3 DNA sequence: TGTGCCAGCAGCTTAGGGCCGGACAGGGGGCTCTACGAGCAGTACTTC. Encoded protein: CASSLGPDRGLYEQYF.

The rearrangement joins TRBV10-3 to TRBJ2-2; the match to TRBD1 covers 8 bases. The V segment lost 6 bases and the J segment 5 bases; nucleotides outside the gene matches: 8. The CDR3 consists of 15 residues. CDR1 and CDR2 from the germline V gene are ENHRY and SYGVKD. The CDR3 sequence is CAIRRTGMGTGELFF. CDR3 bases: TGTGCCATCAGAAGGACAGGGATGGGAACCGGGGAGCTGTTTTTT.

There are a few counts of this clone. This chain connects TRBV9 to TRBJ2-7; D unresolved. The ends were cut back, 0 bases at V and 1 base at J, with 8 bases in the middle. CDR1 is SGDLS and CDR2 is YYNGEE in the germline V gene. The CDR3 runs to 14 residues. The CDR3 loop reads CASSVGVLSYEQYF. CDR3 nucleotides: TGTGCCAGCAGCGTAGGGGTTTTGTCCTACGAGCAGTACTTC.

The chain carries TRBV19 and TRBJ2-5; possibly TRBD1 for D (7 bases). The germline CDR1 and CDR2 sequences are LNHDA and SQIVND (reference sequence). Trimming cost V 4 bases and J 4 bases, with 22 bases left between them. The CDR3 contains 17 residues. CDR3 bases: TGTGCCAGTAGTAATCCAACTCGGCAGGGGGGAAGAGAGACCCAGTACTTC. This encodes CASSNPTRQGGRETQYF.

This clone was recorded only once. This rearrangement joins TRBV9 to TRBJ2-7, with D maybe TRBD2 (6 bases). CDR3 size: 13 residues. Germline V gene data show CDR1 as SGDLS and CDR2 as YYNGEE. V was trimmed by 3 bases and J by 1 base, leaving 8 bases between them. CDR3 DNA sequence: TGTGCCAGCAGCGGGGGGGTATCCTACGAGCAGTACTTC. Translating it yields CASSGGVSYEQYF.

The rearrangement joins TRBV10-3 to TRBJ2-7; D is possibly TRBD2 (6 bases). Looked up from germline, CDR1 is ENHRY and CDR2 is SYGVKD. V was clipped by 10 bases and J by 3 bases, with 16 bases between them. The CDR3 runs to 13 residues. The CDR3 is CATSAGGDYEQYF. CDR3 nucleotide sequence: TGTGCCACCTCGGCCGGGGGTGACTACGAGCAGTACTTC.

The chain uses TRBV30 and TRBJ1-4; D is uncertain. The CDR3 extends over 16 amino acids. The germline V gene has CDR1 GTSNPN and CDR2 SVGIG (reference sequence). Trimming stripped 8 bases from V and 0 bases from J, with 19 bases between. The CDR3 coding sequence is TGTGCCCGGTCGGGATCCAGACTTGCAACTAATGAAAAACTGTTTTTT. Encoded protein: CARSGSRLATNEKLFF.

V is TRBV6-5 and J is TRBJ1-4; maybe TRBD1 (5 bases). The CDR3 totals 16 residues. CDR1 and CDR2 from the germline V gene are MNHEY and SVGAGI. The V gene lost 0 bases and the J gene lost 4 bases, with 12 bases spanning the gap. Here the CDR3 DNA reads TGTGCCAGCAGTTACTCGAACGGACACAATAATGAAAAACTGTTTTTT. This codes for CASSYSNGHNNEKLFF.

Comment on this clone: The junction departs from germline at one end; a sequencing error may be responsible. This chain connects TRBV28 to TRBJ2-5; no definite D call. The CDR3 contains 14 residues. Germline assignment: CDR1 MDHEN and CDR2 SYDVKM. The CDR3 bases are TGTGTCAGCCATTCGACCCCCCGGCGGGAGACCCAGTACTTC. This sequence encodes CVSHSTPRRETQYF.

V gene TRBV9 combines with J gene TRBJ2-7, with D possibly called TRBD1 or TRBD2 (5 bases each). CDR3 length: 13 amino acids. Germline values: CDR1 SGDLS, CDR2 YYNGEE. The V end lost 4 bases, the J end lost 7 bases, and 15 bases lay between the germline ends. CDR3 DNA sequence: TGTGCCAGCAGCCCCCGGACGGGACGGGAGCAGTACTTC. Its translation is CASSPRTGREQYF. Drawing the rest from reference TRBV9 and TRBJ2-7, the complete variable domain is DSGVTQTPKHLITATGQRVTLRCSPRSGDLSVYWYQQSLDQGLQFLIQYYNGEERAKGNILERFSAQQFPDLHSELNLSSLELGDSALYFCASSPRTGREQYFGPGTRLTVT.

This clone has only a few counts. This rearrangement joins TRBV29-1 to TRBJ1-1; D is possibly TRBD1 (6 bases). V was clipped by 1 base and J by 6 bases, with 18 bases between them. The CDR3 is made up of 15 amino acids. Per germline, CDR1 SQVTM and CDR2 ANQGSEA. CDR3 amino acids: CSVEGRGEHRAEAFF. DNA for the CDR3: TGCAGCGTTGAAGGCAGGGGCGAACACAGGGCTGAAGCTTTCTTT.

This chain uses TRBV18 with TRBJ1-2, with a tentative D call TRBD1 (5 bases). V was trimmed by 5 bases and J by 8 bases, leaving 15 bases between them. Germline CDR1 is KGHSH and CDR2 is LQKENI. The CDR3 contains 13 residues. The CDR3 spells CASSSGMSGGYTF. The CDR3 region has the DNA TGTGCCAGCTCATCAGGGATGTCGGGAGGCTACACCTTC.

This clone has a handful of counts. The chain has TRBV2 and TRBJ2-5, with 8 bases matching TRBD1. V lost 7 bases to trimming and J lost 5 bases; unmatched junction nucleotides: 6. CDR3 length: 13 residues. CDR1 and CDR2 (germline): SNHLY, FYNNEI. CDR3 sequence: CASTRTGRETQYF. The CDR3 nucleotides are TGTGCCAGCACCCGGACAGGGAGGGAGACCCAGTACTTC.